The T cell receptor beta chain under discussion was sequenced for a study of T cells after yellow fever vaccination. Study outcomes and limitations: Highly abundant clonotypes carried over from the bulk population could end up in FACS-sorted repertoires as contaminants. There was a small share of clonotypes that showed up in both the CD4 and CD8 compartments.

This clonotype was seen only a few times. Its antigen is as yet unknown. UMIs and a universal primer site were added when TCR cDNA was made by 5'RACE template switching. TCRdb itself ran the 5' RACE reads through MiXCR, one entry per CDR3 protein. The sample consists of fewer than 450,000 distinct CDR3 sequences, approximately 8% of them appearing once. This CDR3 region has 18 residues. The J segment lost 2 bases and the V segment lost 7 bases, leaving 13 bases of the junction unmatched. Germline assignment: CDR1 MNHNS and CDR2 SASEGT. The chain has TRBV6-1 and TRBJ2-3, with 12 bases lining up with TRBD2. This sample comprised PBMCs, obtained about 49 days after the first yellow fever vaccination. This receptor was obtained from a man aged 18 to 29 who received the YFV17D yellow fever vaccine. DNA of the CDR3: TGTGCCAGCATCCCCGCTAGCGGGGGGGCTGATAACACAGATACGCAGTATTTT. It specifies CASIPASGGADNTDTQYF.